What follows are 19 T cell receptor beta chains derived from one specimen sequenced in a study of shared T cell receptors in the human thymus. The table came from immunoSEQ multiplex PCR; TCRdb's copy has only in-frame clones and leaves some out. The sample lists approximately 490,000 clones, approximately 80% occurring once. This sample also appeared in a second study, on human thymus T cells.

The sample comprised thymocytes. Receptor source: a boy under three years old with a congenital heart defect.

CDR3 sequence (DNA): TGTGCCAGCAGTGACTCTGAAGTTGGGCTAGCGGGGTACAATGAGCAGTTCTTC. Protein product: CASSDSEVGLAGYNEQFF. The chain employs TRBV6-4 and TRBJ2-1; 9 bases are shared with TRBD2. CDR3 length equals 18 residues. The J segment lost 4 bases and the V segment lost 0 bases, leaving 10 bases of the junction unmatched. CDR1 is MRHNA and CDR2 is SNTAGT in the germline V gene.

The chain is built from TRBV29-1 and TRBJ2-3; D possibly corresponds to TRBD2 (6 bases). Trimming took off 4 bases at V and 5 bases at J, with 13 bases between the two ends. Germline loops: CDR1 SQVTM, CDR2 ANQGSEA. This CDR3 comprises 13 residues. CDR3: CSVATGAVDTQYF. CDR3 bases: TGCAGCGTTGCGACGGGAGCGGTAGATACGCAGTATTTT.

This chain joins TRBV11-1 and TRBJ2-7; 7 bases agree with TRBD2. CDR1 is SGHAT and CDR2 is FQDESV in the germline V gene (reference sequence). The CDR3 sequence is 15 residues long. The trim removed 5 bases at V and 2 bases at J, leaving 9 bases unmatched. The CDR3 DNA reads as TGTGCCAGCAGCCCAGCGGGACTACCCCCCTACGAGCAGTACTTC. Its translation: CASSPAGLPPYEQYF.

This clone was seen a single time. CDR3 residues: CASSLRSHGDTQYF. In nucleotides, the CDR3 is TGTGCCAGCAGTCTCAGATCCCATGGAGATACGCAGTATTTT. The genes are TRBV27 and TRBJ2-3; D remains ambiguous. Germline V gives CDR1 MNHEY, CDR2 SMNVEV (reference sequence). Trimming removed 5 bases from V and 5 bases from J, with 14 bases in between. The CDR3 sequence is 14 residues long.

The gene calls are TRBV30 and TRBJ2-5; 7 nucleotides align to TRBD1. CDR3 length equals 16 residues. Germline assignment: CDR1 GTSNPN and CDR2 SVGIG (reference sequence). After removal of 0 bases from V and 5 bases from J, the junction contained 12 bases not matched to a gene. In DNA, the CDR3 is TGTGCCTGGAGTGTTTGGGCAGGTCTACAGGGGGAGACCCAGTACTTC. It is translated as CAWSVWAGLQGETQYF.

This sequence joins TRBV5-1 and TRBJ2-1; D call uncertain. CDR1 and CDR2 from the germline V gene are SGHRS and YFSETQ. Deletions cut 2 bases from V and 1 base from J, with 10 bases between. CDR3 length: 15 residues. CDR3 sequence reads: CASSFRPGSYNEQFF. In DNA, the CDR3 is TGCGCCAGCAGCTTCCGCCCGGGTTCCTACAATGAGCAGTTCTTC.

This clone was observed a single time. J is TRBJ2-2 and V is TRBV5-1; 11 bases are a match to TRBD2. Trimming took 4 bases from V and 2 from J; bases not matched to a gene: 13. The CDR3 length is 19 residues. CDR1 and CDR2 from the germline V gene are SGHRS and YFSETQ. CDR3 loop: CASSHPPKLAGVNTGELFF. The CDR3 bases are TGCGCCAGCAGCCACCCACCCAAACTAGCGGGAGTAAACACCGGGGAGCTGTTTTTT.

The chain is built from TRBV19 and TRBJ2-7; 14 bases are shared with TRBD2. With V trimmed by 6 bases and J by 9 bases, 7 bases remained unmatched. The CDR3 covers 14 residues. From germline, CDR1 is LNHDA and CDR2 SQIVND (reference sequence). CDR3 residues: CASSPGLAGGWQYF. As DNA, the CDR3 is TGTGCCAGTAGCCCAGGACTAGCGGGAGGATGGCAGTACTTC. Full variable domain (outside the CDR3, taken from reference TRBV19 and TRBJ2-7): DGGITQSPKYLFRKEGQNVTLSCEQNLNHDAMYWYRQDPGQGLRLIYYSQIVNDFQKGDIAEGYSVSREKKESFPLTVTSAQKNPTAFYLCASSPGLAGGWQYFGPGTRLTVT.

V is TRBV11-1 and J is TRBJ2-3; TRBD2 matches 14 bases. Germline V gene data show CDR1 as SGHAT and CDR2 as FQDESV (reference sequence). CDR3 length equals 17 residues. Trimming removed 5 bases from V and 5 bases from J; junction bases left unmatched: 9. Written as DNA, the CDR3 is TGTGCCAGCAGCCCAGTCGGGACTAGCGGGAGATTAGATACGCAGTATTTT. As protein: CASSPVGTSGRLDTQYF.

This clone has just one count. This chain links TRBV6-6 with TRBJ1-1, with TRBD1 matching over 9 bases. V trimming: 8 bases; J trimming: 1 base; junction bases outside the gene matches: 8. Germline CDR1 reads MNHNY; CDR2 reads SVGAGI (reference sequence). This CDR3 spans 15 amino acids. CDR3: CASGGDRDQNTEAFF. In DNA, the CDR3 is TGTGCCAGCGGCGGGGACAGGGACCAGAACACTGAAGCTTTCTTT.

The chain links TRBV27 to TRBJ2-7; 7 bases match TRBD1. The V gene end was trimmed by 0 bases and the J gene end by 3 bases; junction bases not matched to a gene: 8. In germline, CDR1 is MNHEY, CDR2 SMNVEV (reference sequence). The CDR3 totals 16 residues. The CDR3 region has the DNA TGTGCCAGCAGTTTATCCCGACAGGGTTGGAGCTACGAGCAGTACTTC. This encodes CASSLSRQGWSYEQYF.

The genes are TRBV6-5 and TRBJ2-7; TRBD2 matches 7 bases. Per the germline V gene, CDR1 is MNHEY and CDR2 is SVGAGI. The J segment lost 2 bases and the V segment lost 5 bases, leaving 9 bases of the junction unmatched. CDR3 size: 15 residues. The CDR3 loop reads CASSRTGGSPYEQYF. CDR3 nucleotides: TGTGCCAGCAGTAGGACCGGCGGGAGTCCCTACGAGCAGTACTTC.

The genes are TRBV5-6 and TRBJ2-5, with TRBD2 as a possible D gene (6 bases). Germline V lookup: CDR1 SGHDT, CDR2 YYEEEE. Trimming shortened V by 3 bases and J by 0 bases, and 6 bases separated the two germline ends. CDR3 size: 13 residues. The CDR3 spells CASSWDYQETQYF. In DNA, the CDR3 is TGTGCCAGCAGCTGGGACTACCAAGAGACCCAGTACTTC.

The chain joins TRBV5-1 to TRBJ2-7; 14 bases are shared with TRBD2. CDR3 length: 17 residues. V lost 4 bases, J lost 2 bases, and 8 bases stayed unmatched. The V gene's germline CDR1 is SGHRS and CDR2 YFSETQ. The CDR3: CASSQGLAGDTPYEQYF. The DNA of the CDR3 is TGCGCCAGCAGCCAGGGACTAGCGGGAGATACCCCCTACGAGCAGTACTTC.

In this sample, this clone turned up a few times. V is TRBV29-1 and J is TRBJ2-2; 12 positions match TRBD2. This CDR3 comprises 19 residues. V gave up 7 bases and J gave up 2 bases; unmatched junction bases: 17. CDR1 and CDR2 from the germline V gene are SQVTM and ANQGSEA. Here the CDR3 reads CSGQGAGTSGRPNTGELFF. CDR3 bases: TGCAGCGGCCAGGGGGCTGGTACTAGCGGGAGGCCCAACACCGGGGAGCTGTTTTTT.

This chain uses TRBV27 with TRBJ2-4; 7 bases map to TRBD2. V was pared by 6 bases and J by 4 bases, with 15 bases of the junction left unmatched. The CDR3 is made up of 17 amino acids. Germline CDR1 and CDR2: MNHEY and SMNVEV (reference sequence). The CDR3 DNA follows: TGTGCCAGCAGCCTGGGGCCCCCAGGCGGGAGAAAAAACATTCAGTACTTC. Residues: CASSLGPPGGRKNIQYF.

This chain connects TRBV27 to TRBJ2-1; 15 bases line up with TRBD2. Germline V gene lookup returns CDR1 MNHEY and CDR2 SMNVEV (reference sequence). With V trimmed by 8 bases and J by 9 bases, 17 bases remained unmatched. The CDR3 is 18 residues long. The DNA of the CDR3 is TGTGCCAGCCGGACCGGGACTAGCGGGAGGTTAGGTTGGGTTGAGCAGTTCTTC. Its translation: CASRTGTSGRLGWVEQFF.

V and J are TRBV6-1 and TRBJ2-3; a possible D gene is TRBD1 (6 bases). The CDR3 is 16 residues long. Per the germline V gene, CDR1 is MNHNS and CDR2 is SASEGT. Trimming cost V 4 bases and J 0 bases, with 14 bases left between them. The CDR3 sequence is CASSAEGEWSTDTQYF. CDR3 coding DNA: TGTGCCAGCAGTGCAGAGGGGGAGTGGAGCACAGATACGCAGTATTTT.

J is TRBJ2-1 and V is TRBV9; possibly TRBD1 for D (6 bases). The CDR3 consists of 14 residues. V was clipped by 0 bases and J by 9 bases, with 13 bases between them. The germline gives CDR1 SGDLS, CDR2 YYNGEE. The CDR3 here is CASSVAGQGGEQFF. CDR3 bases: TGTGCCAGCAGCGTAGCGGGACAAGGTGGTGAGCAGTTCTTC.